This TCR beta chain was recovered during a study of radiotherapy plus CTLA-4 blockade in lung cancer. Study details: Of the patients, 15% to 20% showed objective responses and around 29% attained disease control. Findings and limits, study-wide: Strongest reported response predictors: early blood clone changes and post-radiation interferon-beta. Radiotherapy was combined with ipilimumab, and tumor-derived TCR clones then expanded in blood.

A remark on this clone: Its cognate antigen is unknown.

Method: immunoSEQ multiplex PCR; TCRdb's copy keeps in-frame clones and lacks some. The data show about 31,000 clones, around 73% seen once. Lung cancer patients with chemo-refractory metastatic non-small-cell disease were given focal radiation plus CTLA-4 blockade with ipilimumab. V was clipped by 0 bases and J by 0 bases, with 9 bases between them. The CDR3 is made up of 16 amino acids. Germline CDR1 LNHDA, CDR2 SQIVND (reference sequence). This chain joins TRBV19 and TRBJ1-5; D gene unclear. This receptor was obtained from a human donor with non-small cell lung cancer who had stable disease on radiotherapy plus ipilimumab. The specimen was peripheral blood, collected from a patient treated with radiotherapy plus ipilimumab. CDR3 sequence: CASSIEMAGSNQPQHF. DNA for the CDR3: TGTGCCAGTAGTATAGAAATGGCAGGTAGCAATCAGCCCCAGCATTTT. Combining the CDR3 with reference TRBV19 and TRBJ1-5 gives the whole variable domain DGGITQSPKYLFRKEGQNVTLSCEQNLNHDAMYWYRQDPGQGLRLIYYSQIVNDFQKGDIAEGYSVSREKKESFPLTVTSAQKNPTAFYLCASSIEMAGSNQPQHFGDGTRLSIL.